This entry lists 23 T cell receptor beta chains sequenced from one sample in a study of CXCR3-negative and CXCR3-positive naive CD8 T cells. Study-wide results and limits: CXCR3-expressing naive cells carried TRB CDR3s more hydrophobic than those of CXCR3-negative naive cells.

TRB cDNA was prepared as libraries by UMI-labeled 5' RACE. Using the 5' RACE reads, TCRdb records one entry per CDR3 protein without DNA. The specimen's table records 90,000 to 100,000 distinct CDR3 sequences. What these receptors recognize is not known. Sequencing used naive CXCR3+ CD8+ T cells from blood. Sample subset: CD45RO-CCR7+CD27+CD95- naive CD8+ T cells expressing CXCR3 (TNR3+). The receptors come from a human donor in good health. Some clones in this sample may be carry-over from other donors' samples.

This rearrangement joins TRBV6-1 to TRBJ2-3. Germline CDR1 reads MNHNS; CDR2 reads SASEGT. This CDR3 region has 11 residues. CDR3 sequence: CASRRTDTQYF.

This chain joins TRBV6-2 or TRBV6-3 and TRBJ1-1; TCRdb indicates TRBD1, and absent DNA this call remains unverified. Looked up from germline, CDR1 is MNHEY and CDR2 is SVGEGT. The CDR3 spans 15 residues. CDR3 sequence: CASSYSVQMNTEAFF.

V and J are TRBV4-2 and TRBJ2-7. CDR1 is LGHNA, CDR2 YNFKEQ, per germline. The CDR3 has 12 amino acids. The CDR3 sequence is CASSQTYYEQYF.

The rearrangement links TRBV7-2 to TRBJ2-4; with no DNA, the TCRdb D assignment of TRBD1 cannot be verified. The CDR3 extends over 14 amino acids. CDR1 is SGHTA, CDR2 FQGNSA, per germline. CDR3 residues: CASSLEPGGNIQYF.

The chain is built from TRBV27 and TRBJ1-2. This CDR3 is built from 14 residues. From germline, CDR1 is MNHEY and CDR2 SMNVEV (reference sequence). The CDR3 loop is CASSFRRADYGYTF.

The V and J genes are TRBV21-1 and TRBJ1-1. TRBV21-1 is classified as a pseudogene. This CDR3 region has 11 residues. The CDR3 spells CASSPDLCAFF.

V gene TRBV29-1 combines with J gene TRBJ2-1; TCRdb indicates TRBD1, and absent DNA this call remains unverified. The CDR3 has 15 amino acids. Germline values: CDR1 SQVTM, CDR2 ANQGSEA. The CDR3 loop is CSVGADTNLYNEQFF.

The chain is built from TRBV4-1 and TRBJ2-2; TCRdb calls TRBD1, which cannot be checked without DNA. Per the germline V gene, CDR1 is MGHRA and CDR2 is YSYEKL. This CDR3 is 17 amino acids long. CDR3 protein: CASSPKPGNKGTGELFF.

The CDR3 is CARWDRPSVNEKLFF. The genes are TRBV21-1 and TRBJ1-4; TCRdb picks TRBD1, but there is no DNA to check that call. TRBV21-1 is listed as a pseudogene. The CDR3 loop spans 15 amino acids.

The chain uses TRBV19 and TRBJ1-2; TCRdb lists TRBD1, though no DNA is available to test this call. The germline V gene encodes CDR1 LNHDA and CDR2 SQIVND (reference sequence). The CDR3 length is 13 residues. The CDR3 region is CASSMTGAYGYTF.

J is TRBJ2-1 and V is TRBV29-1; checking the TCRdb D call of TRBD2 is not possible without DNA. This CDR3 has 13 residues. The V gene's germline CDR1 is SQVTM and CDR2 ANQGSEA. CDR3 sequence reads: CSVTSETYNEQFF.

The rearrangement joins TRBV7-8 to TRBJ2-7; without DNA, the TCRdb call of TRBD1 cannot be checked. Per the germline V gene, CDR1 is SGHVS and CDR2 is FQNEAQ. The CDR3 consists of 18 residues. The CDR3: CASSLTSSNVRGLNEQYF.

V usage is TRBV28 and J usage is TRBJ2-2. CDR1 MDHEN and CDR2 SYDVKM come from the germline V gene. The CDR3 runs to 16 residues. CDR3 amino acids: CASRMTQFIDTGELFF.

The V call is TRBV6-1, the J call TRBJ2-2; TCRdb proposes TRBD2, but this gene call is untestable without DNA. CDR1 MNHNS and CDR2 SASEGT come from the germline V gene. The CDR3 consists of 15 residues. The CDR3: CASRGGGSEAGELFF.

V usage is TRBV3-1 and J usage is TRBJ1-1. The CDR3 is made up of 13 amino acids. Per the germline V gene, CDR1 is LGHDT and CDR2 is YNNKEL (reference sequence). The CDR3: CASSQGTRTEAFF.

The chain combines TRBV7-2 with TRBJ2-5; with no DNA, the TCRdb D assignment of TRBD2 cannot be verified. This CDR3 has 17 amino acids. Germline V gene sequence: CDR1 SGHTA, CDR2 FQGNSA. CDR3 region: CASSLVGLVFAGETQYF. Together with reference TRBV7-2 and TRBJ2-5, the CDR3 gives the full variable domain: GAGVSQSPSNKVTEKGKDVELRCDPISGHTALYWYRQSLGQGLEFLIYFQGNSAPDKSGLPSDRFSAERTGGSVSTLTIQRTQQEDSAVYLCASSLVGLVFAGETQYFGPGTRLLVL.

The CDR3 protein is CASSTLGQAVEQFF. This sequence joins TRBV7-9 and TRBJ2-1; TCRdb's D gene call, TRBD1, goes unchecked for lack of DNA. The CDR3 loop spans 14 amino acids. Germline V gives CDR1 SEHNR, CDR2 FQNEAQ (reference sequence).

The J gene is TRBJ2-5, the V gene TRBV19. Germline assignment: CDR1 LNHDA and CDR2 SQIVND (reference sequence). The CDR3 consists of 13 residues. This CDR3 reads CASSILTGETQYF.

The gene calls are TRBV10-3 and TRBJ2-3; absent DNA, TCRdb's TRBD1 call cannot be checked. The CDR3 has 16 residues. CDR1 is ENHRY, CDR2 SYGVKD, per germline. This chain's CDR3 is CAIRLGGFGSTDTQYF.

The rearrangement uses TRBV27 and TRBJ2-7; there is no DNA to check the TCRdb D call of TRBD1. CDR1 is MNHEY and CDR2 is SMNVEV in the germline V gene (reference sequence). The CDR3 runs to 13 residues. The chain's CDR3 is CASSFGQFYEQYF.

V is TRBV29-1 and J is TRBJ1-2; TCRdb calls TRBD1, which cannot be checked without DNA. In germline, CDR1 is SQVTM, CDR2 ANQGSEA. This CDR3 is 14 amino acids long. The CDR3: CSAQTGEASYGYTF.

The CDR3 protein is CASSELAGADNEQFF. The J gene is TRBJ2-1, the V gene TRBV2; without DNA, the TCRdb call of TRBD2 cannot be checked. CDR3 length: 15 amino acids. Looked up from germline, CDR1 is SNHLY and CDR2 is FYNNEI.

The genes are TRBV20-1 and TRBJ2-1; there is no DNA to check the TCRdb D call of TRBD1. This CDR3 region has 15 residues. Germline V gives CDR1 DFQATT, CDR2 SNEGSKA (reference sequence). The CDR3 here is CSARGLLSFNDEQFF.